These T cell receptor beta chains were read from a single sample in a study of Ad26.COV2.S vaccination and SARS-CoV-2 variants. TCRdb keeps only in-frame clones here, not all; method: immunoSEQ multiplex PCR. Of about 460,000 clones in the sample, 80% to 90% were seen once. Source: peripheral blood, taken in a trial of Ad26.COV2.S vaccine versus placebo. These receptors were taken from a person between 18 and 59 years old who received the Ad26.COV2.S COVID-19 vaccine or a placebo. Each CDR3 is given with its conserved first and last residue. A D gene is named only where the DNA matches it firmly. Clone sizes are given selectively: once, few, many, or a class where the clone is expanded.

v_call,j_call,cdr3_length,clone_size,d_call,cdr3_nt,cdr3_aa
TRBV7-9,TRBJ2-1,14,-,-,TGTGCCAGCACCCTACCTGGGGGATACAATGAGCAGTTCTTC,CASTLPGGYNEQFF
TRBV15,TRBJ1-5,16,-,-,TGTGCCACCAGCAGTAGGGGGTCCGACATCAATCAGCCCCAGCATTTT,CATSSRGSDINQPQHF
TRBV19,TRBJ2-1,14,-,-,TGTGCCAGTAGAGACAGGTTCGAGCGGAATGAGCAGTTCTTC,CASRDRFERNEQFF
TRBV4-1,TRBJ2-1,14,-,-,TGCGCCAGCAGCCAAGAGCCACTCGAGAGTGAGCAGTTCTTC,CASSQEPLESEQFF
TRBV18,TRBJ2-1,16,once,-,TGTGCCAGCTCTCTATCCCGGCGACAGGGAGGCAATGAGCAGTTCTTC,CASSLSRRQGGNEQFF
TRBV2,TRBJ1-2,15,-,-,TGTGCCAGCAGTGGGGCCAGGCGGGAGAGGTATGGCTACACCTTC,CASSGARRERYGYTF
TRBV2,TRBJ1-2,14,-,-,TGTGCCAGCAGTGAAGCGAGCCTTAGCTATGGCTACACCTTC,CASSEASLSYGYTF
TRBV25-1,TRBJ1-6,13,-,-,TGTGCCAGCAGTGAACTGTTCGGTTCACCCCTCCACTTT,CASSELFGSPLHF
TRBV4-1,TRBJ1-1,13,-,-,TGCGCCAGCAGCCCACGAATGAACACTGAAGCTTTCTTT,CASSPRMNTEAFF
TRBV18,TRBJ1-5,14,once,-,TGTGCCAGCTCATTTAGTGGCCAGGAGTGGCCCCAGCATTTT,CASSFSGQEWPQHF